A single TCR beta chain is shown here with its context. The data are from a study of blood T cell repertoires in COVID-19. The overall study: The cDNA or gDNA used as material had been derived from T cells, B-cell-depleted T cells, or PBMCs.

CDR3 length equals 15 residues. V was shortened by 1 base and J by 2 bases, with 10 bases between the two germline ends. The V gene's germline CDR1 is SGHTA and CDR2 FQGNSA. In the source study's methods: The assay estimated nucleated cells by amplifying reference gene primers. Here immunoSEQ multiplex PCR was the method, and the copy in TCRdb shows in-frame clones only, minus some. The V and J calls and clone size were taken over from that table, and D and trimming were inferred from the DNA. The table shows hundreds of thousands of clones, with roughly 80% occurring only once. The chain joins TRBV7-2 to TRBJ2-3; perhaps TRBD1 as D (6 bases). The clonotype comes from an older woman with active or convalescent COVID-19. The sample taken for sequencing was peripheral blood. The CDR3 loop reads CASSLEGVATDTQYF. The CDR3 nucleotides read TGTGCCAGCAGCTTAGAGGGGGTGGCCACAGATACGCAGTATTTT.